The rows below give T cell receptor beta chains drawn from one sample of a study of pediatric ulcerative colitis. The data were produced by immunoSEQ multiplex PCR, yet TCRdb's version contains in-frame clones alone and is incomplete. This table holds about 5,800 clones, around nine tenths found once. Input material: blood. These receptors were collected from a girl between 5 and 17 years old who was a control in a study of pediatric ulcerative colitis. The CDR3 runs from the conserved cysteine through the conserved F or W. Fields, in order: J gene, V gene, CDR3 protein.

j_gene: TRBJ1-1
v_gene: TRBV21-1
CDR3aa: CASSKPTVMNTEAFF

j_gene: TRBJ1-4
v_gene: TRBV27
CDR3aa: CASSPQRASLGEKLFF

j_gene: TRBJ2-1
v_gene: TRBV7-3
CDR3aa: CASSRGDPAYNEQFF

j_gene: TRBJ1-2
v_gene: TRBV2
CDR3aa: CASSEGGTATEYSYGYTF

j_gene: TRBJ2-4
v_gene: TRBV5-1
CDR3aa: CASSGTSGTLAKNIQYF

j_gene: TRBJ1-1
v_gene: TRBV9
CDR3aa: CASNPRAGTTEAFF

j_gene: TRBJ2-1
v_gene: TRBV13
CDR3aa: CASSLGPPGYNEQFF

j_gene: TRBJ2-7
v_gene: TRBV14
CDR3aa: CASSPGPRPQEEQYF

j_gene: TRBJ1-1
v_gene: TRBV7-6
CDR3aa: CASSLSGTGAEAFF

j_gene: TRBJ2-3
v_gene: TRBV7-2
CDR3aa: CASSLGYTRWVDTQYF

j_gene: TRBJ1-1
v_gene: TRBV10-3
CDR3aa: CAISDRAGTLNTEAFF

j_gene: TRBJ2-5
v_gene: TRBV7-8
CDR3aa: CASSSPFTGETQYF

j_gene: TRBJ1-5
v_gene: TRBV6-6
CDR3aa: CASSYSSGGHQPQHF

j_gene: TRBJ2-7
v_gene: TRBV29-1
CDR3aa: CSGGQGRLGEQYF

j_gene: TRBJ1-1
v_gene: TRBV11-2
CDR3aa: CASSLRGGNTEAFF

j_gene: TRBJ1-5
v_gene: TRBV6-6
CDR3aa: CASSYRARISNQPQHF